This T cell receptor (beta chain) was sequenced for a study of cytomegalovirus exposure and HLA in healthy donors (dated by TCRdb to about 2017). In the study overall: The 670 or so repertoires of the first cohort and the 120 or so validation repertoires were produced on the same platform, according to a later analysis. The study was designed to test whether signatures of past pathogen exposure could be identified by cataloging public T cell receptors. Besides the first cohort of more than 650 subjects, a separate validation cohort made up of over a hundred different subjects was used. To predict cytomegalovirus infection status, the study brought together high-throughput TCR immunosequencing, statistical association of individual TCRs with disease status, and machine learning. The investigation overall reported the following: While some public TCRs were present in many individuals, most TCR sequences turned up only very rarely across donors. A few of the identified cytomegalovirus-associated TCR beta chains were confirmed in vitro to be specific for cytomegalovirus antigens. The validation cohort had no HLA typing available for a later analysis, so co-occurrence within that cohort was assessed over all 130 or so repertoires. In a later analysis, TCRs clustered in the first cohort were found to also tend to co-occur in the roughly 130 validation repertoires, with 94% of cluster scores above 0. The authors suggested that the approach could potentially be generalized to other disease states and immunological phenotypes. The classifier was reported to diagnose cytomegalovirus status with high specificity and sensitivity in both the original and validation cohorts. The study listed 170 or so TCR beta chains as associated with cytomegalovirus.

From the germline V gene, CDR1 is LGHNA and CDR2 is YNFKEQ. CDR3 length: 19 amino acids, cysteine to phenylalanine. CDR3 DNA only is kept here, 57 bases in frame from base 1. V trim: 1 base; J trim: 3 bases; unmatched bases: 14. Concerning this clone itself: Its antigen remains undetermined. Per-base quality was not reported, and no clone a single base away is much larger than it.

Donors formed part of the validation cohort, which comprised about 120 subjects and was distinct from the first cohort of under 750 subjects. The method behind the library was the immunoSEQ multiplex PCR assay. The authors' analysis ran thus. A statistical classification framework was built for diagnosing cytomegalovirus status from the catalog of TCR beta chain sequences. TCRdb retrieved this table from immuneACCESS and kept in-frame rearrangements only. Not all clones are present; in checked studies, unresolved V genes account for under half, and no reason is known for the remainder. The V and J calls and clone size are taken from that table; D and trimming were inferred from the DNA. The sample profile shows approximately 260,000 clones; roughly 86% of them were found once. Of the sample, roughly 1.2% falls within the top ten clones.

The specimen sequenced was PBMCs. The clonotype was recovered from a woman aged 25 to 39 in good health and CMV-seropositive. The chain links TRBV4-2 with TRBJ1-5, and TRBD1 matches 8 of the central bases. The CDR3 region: CASSQAPDREELFNQPQHF. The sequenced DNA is TGTGCCAGCAGCCAAGCCCCGGACAGGGAGGAACTATTCAATCAGCCCCAGCATTTT.